Each of the 5 T cell receptor beta chains below was sequenced from the same sample in a study of blood T cell repertoires in COVID-19. Generated by immunoSEQ multiplex PCR, the TCRdb table keeps only in-frame clones and is missing some. The repertoire includes about 280,000 clones, approximately 83% of them detected once, and 2.1% sits in the top ten. Sequencing input: peripheral blood. The source is a woman in her twenties or thirties who had recovered from COVID-19.

The chain is built from TRBV28 and TRBJ2-7; 9 positions match TRBD1. This CDR3 has 16 residues. With V trimmed by 4 bases and J by 7 bases, 14 bases remained unmatched. Germline assignment: CDR1 MDHEN and CDR2 SYDVKM. CDR3 amino acids: CASSSPPRQGGREQYF. In DNA form, the CDR3 reads TGTGCCAGCAGTTCTCCCCCGAGACAGGGGGGTCGGGAGCAGTACTTC.

This sequence joins TRBV27 and TRBJ2-5; 7 positions match TRBD1. V shed 5 bases, J shed 5 bases, and the junction held 11 bases outside the gene matches. The CDR3 is 15 residues long. The V gene's germline CDR1 is MNHEY and CDR2 SMNVEV (reference sequence). CDR3 loop: CASSLRQGFWETQYF. The DNA of the CDR3 is TGTGCCAGCAGTCTCAGACAGGGTTTTTGGGAGACCCAGTACTTC.

In DNA form, the CDR3 reads TGCGCCAGCAGTTACGGACTAGCGGCTAGCACAGATACGCAGTATTTT. Translating gives CASSYGLAASTDTQYF. This rearrangement joins TRBV5-1 to TRBJ2-3; 10 bases agree with TRBD2. The CDR3 is 16 residues long. CDR1 is SGHRS, CDR2 YFSETQ, per germline. V dropped 5 bases and J dropped 0; count of bases not matched to a gene: 6. The full variable domain, with the rest looked up from reference TRBV5-1 and TRBJ2-3, is KAGVTQTPRYLIKTRGQQVTLSCSPISGHRSVSWYQQTPGQGLQFLFEYFSETQRNKGNFPGRFSGRQFSNSRSEMNVSTLELGDSALYLCASSYGLAASTDTQYFGPGTRLTVL.

The V call is TRBV30, the J call TRBJ1-4; no definite D call. There are 15 residues in the CDR3. The V gene lost 2 bases and the J gene lost 4 bases, with 14 bases spanning the gap. The germline V gene has CDR1 GTSNPN and CDR2 SVGIG (reference sequence). The CDR3 coding sequence is TGTGCCTGGAGTCCTATCAGCGGCGGTAATGAAAAACTGTTTTTT. Encoded protein: CAWSPISGGNEKLFF.

In this sample, this clone turned up once. The chain joins TRBV23-1 to TRBJ2-3, with 10 bases aligning to TRBD2. TRBV23-1 is filed as an ORF, its function uncertain. The CDR3 is made up of 16 amino acids. With 6 bases clipped from V and 6 bases from J, the junction kept 12 bases outside the gene matches. In DNA, the CDR3 is TGCGCCAGCAGCGAAAGGGCTAGCGGGAGCTGTGATACGCAGTATTTT. It yields the protein CASSERASGSCDTQYF.